This TCR beta chain was recovered during a study of OX40 agonist ivuxolimab in advanced cancers. Study information: An anti-OX40 (CD134) antibody with agonistic activity, ivuxolimab, was administered to patients.

Sequencing was performed with immunoSEQ multiplex PCR; in TCRdb, only in-frame clones are kept and a portion is missing. The sample contains over 100,000 clones, approximately 92% of which appear only once. This CDR3 is built from 11 residues. Per germline, CDR1 DFQATT and CDR2 SNEGSKA (reference sequence). Trimming pared 3 bases from V and 6 bases from J, leaving 8 bases between. The sample was CD4+ or CD8+ T cells sorted from blood, taken in a trial of the OX40 agonist ivuxolimab. This sequence was found in an adult with an advanced solid tumor such as melanoma, head and neck, liver or kidney cancer. The chain recombines TRBV20-1 with TRBJ1-1, with D tentatively TRBD1 (5 bases). The CDR3, as DNA: TGCAGTGCTAGTTTACAGGCTGAAGCTTTCTTT. The encoded protein is CSASLQAEAFF.